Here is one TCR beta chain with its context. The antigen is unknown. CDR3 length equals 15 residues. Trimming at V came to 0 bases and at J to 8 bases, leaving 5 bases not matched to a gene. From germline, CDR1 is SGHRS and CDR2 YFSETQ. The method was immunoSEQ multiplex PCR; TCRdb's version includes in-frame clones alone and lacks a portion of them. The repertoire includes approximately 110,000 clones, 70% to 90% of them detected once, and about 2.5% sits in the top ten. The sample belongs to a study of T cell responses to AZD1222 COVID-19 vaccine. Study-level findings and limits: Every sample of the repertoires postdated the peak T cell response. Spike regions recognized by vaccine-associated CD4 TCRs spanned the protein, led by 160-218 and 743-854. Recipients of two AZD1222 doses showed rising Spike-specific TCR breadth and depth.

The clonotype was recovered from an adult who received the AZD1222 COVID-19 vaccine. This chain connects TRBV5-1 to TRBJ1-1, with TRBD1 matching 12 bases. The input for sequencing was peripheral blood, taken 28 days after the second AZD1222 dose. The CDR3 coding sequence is TGCGCCAGCAGCTTGGTGGGACAGGGGGCAGAAGAAGCTTTCTTT. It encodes CASSLVGQGAEEAFF.